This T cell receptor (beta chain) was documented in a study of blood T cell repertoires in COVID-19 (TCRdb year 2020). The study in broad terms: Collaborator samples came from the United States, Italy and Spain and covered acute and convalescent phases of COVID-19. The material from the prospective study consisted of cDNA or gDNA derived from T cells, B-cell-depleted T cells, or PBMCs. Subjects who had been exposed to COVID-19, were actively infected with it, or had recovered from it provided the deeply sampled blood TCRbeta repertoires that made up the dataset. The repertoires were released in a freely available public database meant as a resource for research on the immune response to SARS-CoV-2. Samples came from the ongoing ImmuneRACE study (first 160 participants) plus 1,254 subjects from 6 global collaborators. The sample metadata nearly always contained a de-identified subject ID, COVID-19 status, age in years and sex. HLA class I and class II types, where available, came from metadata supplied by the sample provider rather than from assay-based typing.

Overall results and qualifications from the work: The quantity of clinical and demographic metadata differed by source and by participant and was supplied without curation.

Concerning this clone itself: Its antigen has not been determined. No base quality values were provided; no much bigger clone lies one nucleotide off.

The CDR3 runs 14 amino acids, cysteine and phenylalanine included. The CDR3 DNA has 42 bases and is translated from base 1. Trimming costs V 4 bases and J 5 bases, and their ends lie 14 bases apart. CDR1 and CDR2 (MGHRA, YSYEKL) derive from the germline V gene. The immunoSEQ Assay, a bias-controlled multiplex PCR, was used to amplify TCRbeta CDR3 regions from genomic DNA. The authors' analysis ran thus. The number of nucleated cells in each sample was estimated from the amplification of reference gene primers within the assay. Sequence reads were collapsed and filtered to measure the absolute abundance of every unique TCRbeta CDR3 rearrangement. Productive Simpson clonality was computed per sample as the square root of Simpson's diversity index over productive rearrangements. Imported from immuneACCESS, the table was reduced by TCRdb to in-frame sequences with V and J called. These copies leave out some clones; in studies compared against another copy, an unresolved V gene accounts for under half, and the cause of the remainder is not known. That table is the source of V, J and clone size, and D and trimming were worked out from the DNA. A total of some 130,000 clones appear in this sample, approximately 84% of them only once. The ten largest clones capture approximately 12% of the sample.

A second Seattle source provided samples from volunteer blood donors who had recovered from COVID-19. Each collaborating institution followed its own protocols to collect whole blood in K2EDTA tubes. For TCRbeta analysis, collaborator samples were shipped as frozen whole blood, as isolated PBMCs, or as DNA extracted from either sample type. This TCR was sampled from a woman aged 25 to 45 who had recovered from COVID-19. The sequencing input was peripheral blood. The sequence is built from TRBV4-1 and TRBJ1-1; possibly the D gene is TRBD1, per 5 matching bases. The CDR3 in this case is CASSLAGSKTEAFF. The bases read TGCGCCAGCAGCCTGGCAGGGTCAAAAACTGAAGCTTTCTTT.